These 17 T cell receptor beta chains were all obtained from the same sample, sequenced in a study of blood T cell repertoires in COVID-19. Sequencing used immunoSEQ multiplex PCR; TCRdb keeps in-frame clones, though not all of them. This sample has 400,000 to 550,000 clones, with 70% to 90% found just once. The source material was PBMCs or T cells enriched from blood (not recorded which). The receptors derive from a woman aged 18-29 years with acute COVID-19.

The CDR3 protein is CASSPDHGRGSYGYTF. CDR3 bases: TGTGCCAGCAGCCCCGACCACGGTAGAGGTAGCTATGGCTACACCTTC. This chain uses TRBV7-9 with TRBJ1-2; D is unresolved. CDR3 length: 16 residues. Germline V gives CDR1 SEHNR, CDR2 FQNEAQ (reference sequence). V was trimmed by 5 bases and J by 4 bases, leaving 20 bases between them.

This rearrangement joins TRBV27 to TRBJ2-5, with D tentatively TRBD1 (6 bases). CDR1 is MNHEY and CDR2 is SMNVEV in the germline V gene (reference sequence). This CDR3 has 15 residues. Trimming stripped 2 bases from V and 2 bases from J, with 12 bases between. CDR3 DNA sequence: TGTGCCAGCAGTTTAAGGGCAGGGGTTCAAGAGACCCAGTACTTC. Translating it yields CASSLRAGVQETQYF.

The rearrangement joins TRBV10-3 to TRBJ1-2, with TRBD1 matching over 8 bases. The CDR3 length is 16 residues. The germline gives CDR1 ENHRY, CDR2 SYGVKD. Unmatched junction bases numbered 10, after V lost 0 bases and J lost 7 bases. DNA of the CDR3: TGTGCCATCAGTGAGTCGGCCGGAGGACAGGGTGTTGGCTACACCTTC. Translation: CAISESAGGQGVGYTF.

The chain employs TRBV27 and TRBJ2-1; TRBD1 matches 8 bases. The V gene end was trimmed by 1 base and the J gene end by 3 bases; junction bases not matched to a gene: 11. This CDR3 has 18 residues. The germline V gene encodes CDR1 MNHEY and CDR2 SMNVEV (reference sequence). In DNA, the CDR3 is TGTGCCAGCAGTTTATTGCGGTTGACAGGGGAAGTCTACAATGAGCAGTTCTTC. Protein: CASSLLRLTGEVYNEQFF.

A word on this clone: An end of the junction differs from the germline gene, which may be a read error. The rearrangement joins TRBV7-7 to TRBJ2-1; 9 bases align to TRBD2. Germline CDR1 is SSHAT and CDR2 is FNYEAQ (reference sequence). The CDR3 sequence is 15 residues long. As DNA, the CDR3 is TGTGCTAGCAGCTTAGCGAGCGGGGGGCTAAATGAGCAGTTCTTC. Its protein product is CASSLASGGLNEQFF.

CDR3 coding DNA: TGTGCCAGCAGCTTGGGACTCAGCGGGGGGTCTCAGATCTACGAGCAGTACTTC. The encoded protein is CASSLGLSGGSQIYEQYF. This chain joins TRBV7-2 and TRBJ2-7; 9 nucleotides align to TRBD2. The V segment lost 3 bases and the J segment 3 bases; nucleotides outside the gene matches: 15. The CDR3 loop spans 18 amino acids. The germline V gene encodes CDR1 SGHTA and CDR2 FQGNSA.

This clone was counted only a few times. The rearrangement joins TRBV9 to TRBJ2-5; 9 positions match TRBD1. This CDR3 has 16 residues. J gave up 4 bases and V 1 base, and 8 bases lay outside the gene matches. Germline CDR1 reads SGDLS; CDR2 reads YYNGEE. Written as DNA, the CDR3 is TGTGCCAGCAGCGTAAGAGGGACAGGGAGGGGAGAGACCCAGTACTTC. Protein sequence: CASSVRGTGRGETQYF.

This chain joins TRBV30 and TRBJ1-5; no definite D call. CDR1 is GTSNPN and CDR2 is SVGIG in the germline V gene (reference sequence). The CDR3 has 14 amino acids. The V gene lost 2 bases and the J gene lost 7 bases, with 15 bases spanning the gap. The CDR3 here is CAWSILRGAQPQHF. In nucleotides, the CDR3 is TGTGCCTGGAGTATCCTCCGGGGAGCGCAGCCCCAGCATTTT.

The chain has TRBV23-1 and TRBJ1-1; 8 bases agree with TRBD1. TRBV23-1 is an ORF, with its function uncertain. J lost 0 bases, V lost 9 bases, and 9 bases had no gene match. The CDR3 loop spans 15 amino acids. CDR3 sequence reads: CAREVTGGVNTEAFF. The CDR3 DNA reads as TGCGCCAGGGAAGTTACAGGGGGGGTGAACACTGAAGCTTTCTTT.

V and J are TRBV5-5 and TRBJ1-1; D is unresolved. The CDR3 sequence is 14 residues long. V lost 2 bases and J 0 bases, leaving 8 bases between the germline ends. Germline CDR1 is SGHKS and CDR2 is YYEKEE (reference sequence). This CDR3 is CASSFLPLNTEAFF. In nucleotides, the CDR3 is TGTGCCAGCAGCTTTCTACCTTTGAACACTGAAGCTTTCTTT.

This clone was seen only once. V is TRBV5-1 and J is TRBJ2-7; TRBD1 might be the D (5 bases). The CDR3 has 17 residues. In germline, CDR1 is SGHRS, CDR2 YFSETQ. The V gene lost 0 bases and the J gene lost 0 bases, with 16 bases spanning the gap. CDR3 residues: CASSLGRVASSSYEQYF. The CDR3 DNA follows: TGCGCCAGCAGCTTGGGCAGGGTGGCTTCTAGCTCCTACGAGCAGTACTTC.

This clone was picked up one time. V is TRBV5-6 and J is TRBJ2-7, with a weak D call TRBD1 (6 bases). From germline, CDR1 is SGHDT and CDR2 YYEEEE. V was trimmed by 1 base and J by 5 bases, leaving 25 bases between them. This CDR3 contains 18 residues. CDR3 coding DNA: TGTGCCAGCAGCTTGAATCGGGGAACGCAGACAGGTACCCACGAGCAGTACTTC. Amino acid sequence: CASSLNRGTQTGTHEQYF.

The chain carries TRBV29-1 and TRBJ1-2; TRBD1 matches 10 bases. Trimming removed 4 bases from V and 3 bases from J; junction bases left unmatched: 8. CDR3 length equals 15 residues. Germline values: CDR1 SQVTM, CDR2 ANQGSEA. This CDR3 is CSVALDRGRDYGYTF. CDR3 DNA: TGCAGCGTTGCCTTAGACAGGGGGCGCGACTATGGCTACACCTTC.

The CDR3 DNA sequence: TGTGCCACTTCTACCGGGACTATAAACAATGAGCAGTTCTTC. It yields the protein CATSTGTINNEQFF. This chain joins TRBV10-3 and TRBJ2-1; 7 bases agree with TRBD2. Germline loops: CDR1 ENHRY, CDR2 SYGVKD. The CDR3 covers 14 residues. V was pared by 10 bases and J by 5 bases, with 11 bases of the junction left unmatched.

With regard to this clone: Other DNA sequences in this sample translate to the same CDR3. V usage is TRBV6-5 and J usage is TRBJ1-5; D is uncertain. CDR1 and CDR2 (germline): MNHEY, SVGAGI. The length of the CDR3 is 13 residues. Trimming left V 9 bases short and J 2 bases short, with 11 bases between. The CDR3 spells CASSSGGNQPQHF. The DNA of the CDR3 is TGTGCCAGTTCGAGTGGAGGCAATCAGCCCCAGCATTTT.

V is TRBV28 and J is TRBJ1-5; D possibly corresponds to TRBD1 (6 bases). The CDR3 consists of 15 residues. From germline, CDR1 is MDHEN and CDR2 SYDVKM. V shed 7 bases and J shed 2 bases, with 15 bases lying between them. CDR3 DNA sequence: TGTGCCAGCAATGGGGGCGATGCTGGCAATCAGCCCCAGCATTTT. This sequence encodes CASNGGDAGNQPQHF.

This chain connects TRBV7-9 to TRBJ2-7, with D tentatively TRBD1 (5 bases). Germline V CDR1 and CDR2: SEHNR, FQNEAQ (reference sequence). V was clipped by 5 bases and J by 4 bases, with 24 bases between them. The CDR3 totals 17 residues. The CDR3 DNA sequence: TGTGCCAGCAGCCCGACCCCTAGGGGCAAAGATACGTACGAGCAGTACTTC. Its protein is CASSPTPRGKDTYEQYF. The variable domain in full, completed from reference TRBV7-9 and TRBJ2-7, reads DTGVSQNPRHKITKRGQNVTFRCDPISEHNRLYWYRQTLGQGPEFLTYFQNEAQLEKSRLLSDRFSAERPKGSFSTLEIQRTEQGDSAMYLCASSPTPRGKDTYEQYFGPGTRLTVT.